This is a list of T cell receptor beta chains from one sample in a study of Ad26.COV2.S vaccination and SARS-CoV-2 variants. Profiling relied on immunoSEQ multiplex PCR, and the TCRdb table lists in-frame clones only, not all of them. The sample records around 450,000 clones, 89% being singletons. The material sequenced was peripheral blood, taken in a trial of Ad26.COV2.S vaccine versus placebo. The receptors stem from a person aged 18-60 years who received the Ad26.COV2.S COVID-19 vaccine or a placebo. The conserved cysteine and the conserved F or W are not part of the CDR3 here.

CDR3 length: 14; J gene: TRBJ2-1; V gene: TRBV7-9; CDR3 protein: ASSLRELAGEIEQF
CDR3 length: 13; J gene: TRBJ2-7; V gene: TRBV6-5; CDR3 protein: ASSSRGAGDYEQY
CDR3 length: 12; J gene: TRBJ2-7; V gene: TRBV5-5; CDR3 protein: ASSLSTVSYEQY
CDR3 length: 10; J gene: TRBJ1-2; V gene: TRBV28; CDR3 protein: ASSPPGVGYT
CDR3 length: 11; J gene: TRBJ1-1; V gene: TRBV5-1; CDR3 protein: ASSFDRGPEAF
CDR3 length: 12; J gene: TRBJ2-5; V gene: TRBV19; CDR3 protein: ASSMVPSGETQY
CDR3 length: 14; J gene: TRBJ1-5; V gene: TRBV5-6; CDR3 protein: ASSLGAGGGNQPQH
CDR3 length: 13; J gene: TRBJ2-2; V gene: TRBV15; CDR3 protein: ATSRDLEVTGELF
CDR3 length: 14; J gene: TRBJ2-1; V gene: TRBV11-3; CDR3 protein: ASSLGPPGSYNEQF
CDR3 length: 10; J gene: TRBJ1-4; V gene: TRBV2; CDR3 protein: ASNYANEKLF
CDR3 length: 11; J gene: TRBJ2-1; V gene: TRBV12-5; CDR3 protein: ASSKRELNEQF